Below are 21 T cell receptor beta chains sequenced from a single sample in a study of naive and memory T cell subsets. Four PCR rounds used nested alpha and beta constant region primers plus the SP2 primer. TCRdb used MiXCR to reprocess the UMI-ligation and nested PCR reads, holding one entry per CDR3 protein. The sample records some 26,000 distinct CDR3 sequences, 4% to 6.5% being singletons. An oligonucleotide containing a UMI was ligated to the 3' end of TCR cDNA. What was sequenced was blood. The origin of the receptors is an adult in good health.

The V and J genes are TRBV29-1 and TRBJ2-2, with D possibly matching TRBD1 (6 bases). Germline CDR1 SQVTM, CDR2 ANQGSEA. The CDR3 loop spans 12 amino acids. V lost 6 bases and J 4 bases, leaving 9 bases between the germline ends. DNA for the CDR3: TGCAGCGTGGGGGCTAGCACCGGGGAGCTGTTTTTT. Protein sequence: CSVGASTGELFF.

This clonotype was found many times. CDR3 residues: CASSNHGQVYEQYF. The CDR3 DNA reads TGTGCCAGCAGTAACCACGGACAGGTCTACGAGCAGTACTTC. The chain uses TRBV6-5 and TRBJ2-7, with 7 bases identical to TRBD1. This CDR3 spans 14 amino acids. V gave up 5 bases and J gave up 3 bases; unmatched junction bases: 7. Germline V gives CDR1 MNHEY, CDR2 SVGAGI.

This clonotype was seen only a few times. The chain recombines TRBV20-1 with TRBJ2-1; 12 bases map to TRBD2. The junction had 7 bases not matched to a gene; V was cut back by 2 bases and J by 5 bases. The V gene's germline CDR1 is DFQATT and CDR2 SNEGSKA (reference sequence). The CDR3 is made up of 16 amino acids. CDR3 region: CSARHGTSGRHNEQFF. The CDR3 DNA follows: TGCAGTGCTAGACACGGGACTAGCGGGCGTCACAATGAGCAGTTCTTC.

The V call is TRBV19, the J call TRBJ2-3; D is undetermined. Germline lookup yields CDR1 LNHDA and CDR2 SQIVND (reference sequence). The CDR3 runs 12 residues. V was pared by 3 bases and J by 8 bases, with 9 bases between. For the CDR3, the DNA is TGTGCCAGTAGTATTGAACGAGGTACGCAGTATTTT. Its protein is CASSIERGTQYF.

This clonotype was counted ten times or more. The chain employs TRBV29-1 and TRBJ1-2, with D possibly matching TRBD1 (5 bases). The CDR3 is 13 amino acids. In germline, CDR1 is SQVTM, CDR2 ANQGSEA. Trimming cost V 4 bases and J 5 bases, with 14 bases left between them. The CDR3 DNA reads as TGCAGCGTTGTCTCTCGGGGGGTTTATGGCTACACCTTC. It is translated as CSVVSRGVYGYTF. The full variable domain, with the rest looked up from reference TRBV29-1 and TRBJ1-2, is SAVISQKPSRDICQRGTSLTIQCQVDSQVTMMFWYRQQPGQSLTLIATANQGSEATYESGFVIDKFPISRPNLTFSTLTVSNMSPEDSSIYLCSVVSRGVYGYTFGSGTRLTVV.

This clonotype was recorded many times. This sequence joins TRBV6-2 or TRBV6-3 and TRBJ2-1; TRBD2 matches at 15 bases. Germline V lookup: CDR1 MNHEY, CDR2 SVGEGT. V shed 5 bases, J shed 6 bases, and the junction held 8 bases outside the gene matches. CDR3 length: 17 amino acids. CDR3 region: CASSPWTSGRASNEQFF. CDR3 nucleotide sequence: TGTGCCAGCAGTCCCTGGACTAGCGGGAGGGCCAGCAATGAGCAGTTCTTC.

This clonotype was seen a few times. The chain has TRBV9 and TRBJ1-4; D ambiguous. Deletions cut 0 bases from V and 0 bases from J, with 6 bases between. The V gene's germline CDR1 is SGDLS and CDR2 YYNGEE. The CDR3 sequence is 15 residues long. CDR3 sequence: CASSVGSATNEKLFF. The CDR3 coding sequence is TGTGCCAGCAGCGTAGGGTCAGCAACTAATGAAAAACTGTTTTTT. Complete variable domain (other parts from reference TRBV9 and TRBJ1-4): DSGVTQTPKHLITATGQRVTLRCSPRSGDLSVYWYQQSLDQGLQFLIQYYNGEERAKGNILERFSAQQFPDLHSELNLSSLELGDSALYFCASSVGSATNEKLFFGSGTQLSVL.

This clonotype was recorded many times. V is TRBV7-2 and J is TRBJ2-7; D possibly corresponds to TRBD2 (5 bases). This CDR3 is 12 amino acids long. CDR1 SGHTA and CDR2 FQGNSA come from the germline V gene. V lost 6 bases and J 3 bases, leaving 9 bases between the germline ends. Here the CDR3 DNA reads TGTGCCAGCAGGGGGAGACGCTACGAGCAGTACTTC. Translation gives CASRGRRYEQYF.

This rearrangement joins TRBV5-4 to TRBJ2-2; D is uncertain. Germline loops: CDR1 SGHNT, CDR2 YYREEE (reference sequence). Trimming took 4 bases from V and 4 from J, leaving 17 bases between them. The CDR3 spans 16 residues. Written as DNA, the CDR3 is TGTGCCAGCAGCCCGGCCTCCCCACAGATCACCGGGGAGCTGTTTTTT. This codes for CASSPASPQITGELFF.

This clonotype was detected many times. The CDR3 DNA reads as TGTGCCAGCAGTTACTCGCCTAAGACTGAAGCTTTCTTT. Protein sequence: CASSYSPKTEAFF. The rearrangement uses TRBV6-6 and TRBJ1-1; D gene ambiguous. The length of the CDR3 is 13 residues. Germline V lookup: CDR1 MNHNY, CDR2 SVGAGI (reference sequence). V lost 0 bases and J lost 5, with 7 bases in between.

This clonotype has at least ten counts. The chain links TRBV10-3 to TRBJ2-1, with a tentative D call TRBD1 (7 bases). The CDR3 is 15 residues long. Germline CDR1 and CDR2: ENHRY and SYGVKD. V lost 6 bases to trimming and J lost 2 bases, with 14 bases between them. The CDR3 nucleotides read TGTGCCATCAGCGCTACAGGGGAGGCCTACAATGAGCAGTTCTTC. Its protein is CAISATGEAYNEQFF.

This clonotype was detected many times. The chain joins TRBV7-9 to TRBJ2-3; 8 bases align to TRBD1. With V trimmed by 5 bases and J by 3 bases, 1 base remained unmatched. Germline values: CDR1 SEHNR, CDR2 FQNEAQ (reference sequence). This CDR3 spans 13 amino acids. Here the CDR3 DNA reads TGTGCCAGCAGCGGACAGGGTACAGATACGCAGTATTTT. This gives the protein CASSGQGTDTQYF.

This clonotype was seen a few times. V is TRBV29-1 and J is TRBJ2-1; 14 nucleotides agree with TRBD2. The CDR3 totals 17 residues. Germline-derived CDR1 and CDR2 are SQVTM and ANQGSEA. Trimming removed 4 bases from V and 8 bases from J; junction bases left unmatched: 13. DNA of the CDR3: TGCAGCGTTGGGCTGGGGGGACTAGCGGGAGTAAAGTATGAGCAGTTCTTC. Its protein product is CSVGLGGLAGVKYEQFF.

Ten or more counts support this clonotype. This rearrangement joins TRBV19 to TRBJ2-7, with 10 nucleotides matching TRBD1. Looked up from germline, CDR1 is LNHDA and CDR2 is SQIVND (reference sequence). The CDR3 covers 15 residues. J lost 5 bases, V lost 5 bases, and 9 bases had no gene match. CDR3 sequence reads: CASSRSDRGGDEQYF. CDR3 nucleotides: TGTGCCAGTAGTCGTTCGGACAGGGGGGGAGACGAGCAGTACTTC.

The table lists this clonotype with many counts. The J gene is TRBJ1-5, the V gene TRBV7-2; D not resolved. The CDR3 spans 14 residues. V gave up 2 bases and J gave up 3 bases, with 8 bases separating them. Germline loops: CDR1 SGHTA, CDR2 FQGNSA. The DNA for the CDR3 is TGTGCCAGCAGCTTAAAAATCCCCAATCAGCCCCAGCATTTT. Amino acids: CASSLKIPNQPQHF.

Many counts were recorded for this clonotype. The chain links TRBV29-1 to TRBJ2-3, with unresolved D. This CDR3 is 10 amino acids long. V dropped 7 bases and J dropped 5 bases, with 7 bases sitting between them. Germline lookup yields CDR1 SQVTM and CDR2 ANQGSEA. As DNA, the CDR3 is TGCAGCGCACGCGTAGATACGCAGTATTTT. Translated: CSARVDTQYF.

The chain recombines TRBV25-1 with TRBJ1-2; TRBD1 is a possible D gene (5 bases). The CDR3 contains 14 residues. Per the germline V gene, CDR1 is MGHDK and CDR2 is SYGVNS. V lost 3 bases and J 8 bases, leaving 16 bases between the germline ends. In nucleotides, the CDR3 is TGTGCCAGCAGTGATCAACAGGAGAGGAGAGGCTACACCTTC. Translating gives CASSDQQERRGYTF.

The chain has TRBV3-1 and TRBJ2-7; D gene unclear. The V end was cut by 3 bases, the J end by 7 bases, with 10 bases between. CDR1 and CDR2 (germline): LGHDT, YNNKEL (reference sequence). This CDR3 has 12 amino acids. CDR3 amino acids: CASSQRPGEQYF. In DNA, the CDR3 is TGTGCCAGCAGCCAGAGGCCCGGTGAGCAGTACTTC.

The V gene is TRBV20-1, the J gene TRBJ1-5; perhaps TRBD1 as D (5 bases). Germline CDR1 is DFQATT and CDR2 is SNEGSKA (reference sequence). The CDR3 is 15 residues long. The V end was cut by 4 bases, the J end by 1 base, with 14 bases between. Here the CDR3 DNA reads TGCAGTGCTACCACTCATCAGGGCAGCAATCAGCCCCAGCATTTT. Protein product: CSATTHQGSNQPQHF.

The chain uses TRBV28 and TRBJ2-5; D is tentatively TRBD1 or TRBD2 (6 bases each). The germline gives CDR1 MDHEN, CDR2 SYDVKM. Trimming pared 6 bases from V and 2 bases from J, leaving 22 bases between. The CDR3 totals 17 residues. CDR3 DNA: TGTGCCAGCAGCTCGGGGGCCGGGACCGTGGGACAAGAGACCCAGTACTTC. Protein: CASSSGAGTVGQETQYF.

This clonotype was found many times. The chain links TRBV12-3 or TRBV12-4 to TRBJ1-4, with no clear D. The CDR3 consists of 14 residues. Trimming took off 5 bases at V and 4 bases at J, with 11 bases between the two ends. The CDR3 coding sequence is TGTGCCAGCAGTCGATCCTCTAATAATGAAAAACTGTTTTTT. The encoded protein is CASSRSSNNEKLFF.